The 2 T cell receptor beta chains in this list originate from one sample, sequenced in a study of cytomegalovirus exposure and HLA in healthy donors. PCR primers comprised 60 Vbeta and 13 Jbeta primers. Generated by immunoSEQ multiplex PCR, the TCRdb table keeps only in-frame clones and is missing some. The sample records about 98,000 clones, around 72% being singletons. Source material: PBMCs. Every receptor here comes from a male donor in good health and CMV-seronegative.

This chain links TRBV18 with TRBJ2-5; no definite D call. CDR1 KGHSH and CDR2 LQKENI come from the germline V gene. V lost 1 base and J 5 bases, leaving 8 bases between the germline ends. The CDR3 has 13 residues. The CDR3 DNA follows: TGTGCCAGCTCACCACTCCAGGCGGAGACCCAGTACTTC. It encodes CASSPLQAETQYF.

The chain employs TRBV6-5 and TRBJ2-5; TRBD2 matches at 7 bases. The J call is in doubt because the DNA end fits TRBJ2-7 better. CDR3 size: 16 residues. From germline, CDR1 is MNHEY and CDR2 SVGAGI. In nucleotides, the CDR3 is TGTGCCAGCAGTTCTCTTGGAGGAGCGGGATCCTACGAGCAGTACTTC. Protein sequence: CASSSLGGAGSYEQYF.